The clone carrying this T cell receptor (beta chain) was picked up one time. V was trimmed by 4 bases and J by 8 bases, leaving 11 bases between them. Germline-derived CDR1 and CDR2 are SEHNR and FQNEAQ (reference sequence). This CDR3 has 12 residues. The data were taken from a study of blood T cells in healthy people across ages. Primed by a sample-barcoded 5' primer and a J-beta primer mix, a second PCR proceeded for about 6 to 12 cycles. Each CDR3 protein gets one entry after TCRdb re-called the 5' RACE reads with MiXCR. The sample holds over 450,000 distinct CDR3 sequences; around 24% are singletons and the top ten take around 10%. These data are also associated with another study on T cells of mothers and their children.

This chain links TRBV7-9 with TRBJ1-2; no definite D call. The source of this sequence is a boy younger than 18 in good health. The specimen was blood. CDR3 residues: CASSSYQEGYTF. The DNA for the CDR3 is TGTGCCAGCAGCTCCTATCAGGAGGGCTACACCTTC.